These 7 T cell receptor beta chains were all obtained from the same sample, sequenced in a study of T-cell reconstitution after alpha-beta-depleted transplantation in children. Molecular barcoding with unique molecular identifiers was used for the TCRbeta library. TCRdb ran MiXCR on the PCR reads and lists one entry per CDR3 protein. The sample contains hundreds of thousands of distinct CDR3 sequences, 16% of which appear only once. Sample: PBMCs, mostly from graft donor cells, taken 360 days after TCRalphabeta/CD19-depleted stem cell transplant. These receptors were taken from a boy in the first two years of life who had a stem cell transplant for Wiskott-Aldrich syndrome, so the T cells may come from the graft donor.

This rearrangement joins TRBV12-3 or TRBV12-4 to TRBJ1-6, with D perhaps matching TRBD1 (5 bases). The CDR3 runs 14 residues. V was clipped by 6 bases and J by 6 bases, with 12 bases between them. The CDR3 spells CASRPGTSNSPLHF. The DNA for the CDR3 is TGTGCCAGCAGGCCCGGGACCTCTAATTCACCCCTCCACTTT.

The CDR3 loop is CASSLRKTSGRYNEQFF. In nucleotides, the CDR3 is TGTGCCAGCAGCTTAAGAAAGACTAGCGGGAGATACAATGAGCAGTTCTTC. This chain connects TRBV7-8 to TRBJ2-1, with 12 bases matching TRBD2. The germline V gene has CDR1 SGHVS and CDR2 FQNEAQ. J lost 4 bases, V lost 2 bases, and 6 bases had no gene match. The CDR3 totals 17 residues.

Ten or more counts support this clonotype. The chain uses TRBV7-9 and TRBJ2-7, with D perhaps TRBD1 (5 bases). This CDR3 contains 15 residues. Trimming shortened V by 5 bases and J by 4 bases, and 18 bases separated the two germline ends. Germline-derived CDR1 and CDR2 are SEHNR and FQNEAQ (reference sequence). The DNA of the CDR3 is TGTGCCAGCAGCCCGCTGCAGGGTTTTGGGTACGAGCAGTACTTC. Translated: CASSPLQGFGYEQYF. Full variable domain (remainder filled in from reference TRBV7-9 and TRBJ2-7): DTGVSQNPRHKITKRGQNVTFRCDPISEHNRLYWYRQTLGQGPEFLTYFQNEAQLEKSRLLSDRFSAERPKGSFSTLEIQRTEQGDSAMYLCASSPLQGFGYEQYFGPGTRLTVT.

This clonotype has more than one count but fewer than ten. This chain connects TRBV15 to TRBJ2-3; 9 nucleotides line up with TRBD2. This CDR3 contains 17 residues. Losses at the gene ends were 1 base for V and 3 bases for J; bases not matched to a gene: 8. Germline CDR1 reads LNHNV; CDR2 reads YYDKDF (reference sequence). The CDR3 loop reads CATSRGVSGRRTDTQYF. DNA for the CDR3: TGTGCCACCAGCAGAGGGGTTAGCGGGAGAAGAACAGATACGCAGTATTTT.

This clonotype was detected a few times. The chain employs TRBV29-1 and TRBJ1-1; TRBD1 agrees at 9 bases. This CDR3 is 17 amino acids long. The ends lost 3 bases at V and 1 base at J; junction bases unmatched: 12. Germline lookup yields CDR1 SQVTM and CDR2 ANQGSEA. This chain's CDR3 is CSVDGGTGRGSNTEAFF. The CDR3 bases are TGCAGCGTTGATGGCGGGACAGGGAGAGGGTCGAACACTGAAGCTTTCTTT.

The V call is TRBV12-3 or TRBV12-4, the J call TRBJ2-7; 8 bases map to TRBD1. J lost 3 bases, V lost 1 base, and 8 bases had no gene match. This CDR3 has 16 amino acids. CDR3 sequence: CASSLGRGQGVYEQYF. The DNA of the CDR3 is TGTGCCAGCAGTTTAGGCCGAGGACAGGGTGTCTACGAGCAGTACTTC.

This clonotype was seen more than once but under ten times. The V gene is TRBV12-3 or TRBV12-4, the J gene TRBJ1-6, with D maybe TRBD1 (5 bases). V lost 6 bases, J lost 13 bases, and 13 bases lay in between. The CDR3 consists of 12 residues. In DNA form, the CDR3 reads TGTGCCAGCAGCCCTGGGGGGAGCCCCCTCCACTTT. It yields the protein CASSPGGSPLHF.